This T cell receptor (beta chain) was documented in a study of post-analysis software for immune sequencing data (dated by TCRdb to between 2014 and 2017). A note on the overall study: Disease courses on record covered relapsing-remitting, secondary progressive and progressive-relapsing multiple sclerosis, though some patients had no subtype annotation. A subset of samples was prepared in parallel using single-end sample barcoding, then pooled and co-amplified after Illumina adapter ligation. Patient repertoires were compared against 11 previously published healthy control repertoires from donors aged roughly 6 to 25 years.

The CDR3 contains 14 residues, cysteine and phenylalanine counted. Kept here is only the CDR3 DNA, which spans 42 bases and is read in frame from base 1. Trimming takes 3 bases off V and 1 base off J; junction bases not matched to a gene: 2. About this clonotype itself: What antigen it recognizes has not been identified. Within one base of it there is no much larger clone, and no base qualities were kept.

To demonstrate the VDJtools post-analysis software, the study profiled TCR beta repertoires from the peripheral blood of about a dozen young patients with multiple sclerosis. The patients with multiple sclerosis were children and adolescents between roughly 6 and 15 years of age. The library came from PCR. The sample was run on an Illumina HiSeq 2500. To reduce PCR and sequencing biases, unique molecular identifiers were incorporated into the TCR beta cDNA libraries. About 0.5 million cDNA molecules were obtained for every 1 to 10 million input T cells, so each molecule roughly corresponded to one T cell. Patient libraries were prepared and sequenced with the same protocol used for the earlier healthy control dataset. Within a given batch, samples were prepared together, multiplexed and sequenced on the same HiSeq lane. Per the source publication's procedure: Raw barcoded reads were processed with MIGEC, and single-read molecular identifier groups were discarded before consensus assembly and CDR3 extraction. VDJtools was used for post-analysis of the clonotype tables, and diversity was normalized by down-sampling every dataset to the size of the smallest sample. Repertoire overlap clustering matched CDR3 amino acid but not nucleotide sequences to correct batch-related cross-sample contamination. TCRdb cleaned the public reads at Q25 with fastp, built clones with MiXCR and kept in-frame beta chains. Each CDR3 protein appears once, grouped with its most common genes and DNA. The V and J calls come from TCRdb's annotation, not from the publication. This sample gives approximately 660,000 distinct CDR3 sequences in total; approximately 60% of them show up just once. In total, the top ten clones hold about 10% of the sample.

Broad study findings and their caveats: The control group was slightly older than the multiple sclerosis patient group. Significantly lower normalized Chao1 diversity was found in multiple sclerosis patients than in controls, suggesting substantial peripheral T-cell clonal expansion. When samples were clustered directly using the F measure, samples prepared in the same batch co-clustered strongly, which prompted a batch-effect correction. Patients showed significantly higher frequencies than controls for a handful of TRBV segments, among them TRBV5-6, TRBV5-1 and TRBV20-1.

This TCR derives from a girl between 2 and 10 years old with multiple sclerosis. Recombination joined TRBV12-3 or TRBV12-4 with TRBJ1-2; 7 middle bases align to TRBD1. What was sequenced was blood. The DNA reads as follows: TGTGCCAGCAGTTTGAACAGGGGTAACTATGGCTACACCTTC. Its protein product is CASSLNRGNYGYTF.